This paragraph reports one T cell receptor beta chain. Sequencing used immunoSEQ multiplex PCR; TCRdb keeps in-frame clones, though not all of them. Among fewer than 250,000 clones listed, roughly 83% were seen once. These data belong to a study of blood T cell repertoires in COVID-19. Whole-study context: The United States, Italy and Spain were the sources of the acute and convalescent COVID-19 samples. From T cells, B-cell-depleted T cells, or PBMCs came the material, which was cDNA or gDNA.

The CDR3 is made up of 14 amino acids. Germline CDR1 reads MNHNY; CDR2 reads SVGAGI (reference sequence). Trimming removed 0 bases at V and 0 bases at J, with 4 bases between. Participants came from about two dozen US areas, aged about 18 to 95 years. Cohort 3 recovered donors had two negative PCRs, clearance, or symptom resolution. The receptor's source is a woman in her 50s who had recovered from COVID-19. The J gene is TRBJ2-3, the V gene TRBV6-6; D is unresolved. Sequences were obtained from PBMCs or T cells enriched from blood (not recorded which). The CDR3: CASSYSRSTDTQYF. The CDR3 DNA reads as TGTGCCAGCAGTTACTCCAGAAGCACAGATACGCAGTATTTT.